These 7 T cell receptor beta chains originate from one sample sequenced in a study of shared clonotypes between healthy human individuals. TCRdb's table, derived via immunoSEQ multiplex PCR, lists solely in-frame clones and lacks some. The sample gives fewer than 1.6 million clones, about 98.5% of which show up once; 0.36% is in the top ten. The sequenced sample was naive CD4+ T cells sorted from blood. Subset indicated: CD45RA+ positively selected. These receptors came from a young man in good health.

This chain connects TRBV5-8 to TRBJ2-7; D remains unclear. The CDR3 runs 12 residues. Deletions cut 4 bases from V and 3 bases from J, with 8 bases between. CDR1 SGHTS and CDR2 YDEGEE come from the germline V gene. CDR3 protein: CASSRFRYEQYF. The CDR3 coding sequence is TGTGCCAGCAGCCGTTTTCGCTACGAGCAGTACTTC.

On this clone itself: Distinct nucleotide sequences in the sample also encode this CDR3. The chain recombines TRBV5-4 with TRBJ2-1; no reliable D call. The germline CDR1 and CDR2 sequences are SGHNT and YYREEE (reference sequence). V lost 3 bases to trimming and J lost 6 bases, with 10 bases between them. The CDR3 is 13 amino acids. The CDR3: CASSSTGRNEQFF. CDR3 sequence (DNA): TGTGCCAGCAGCTCGACCGGGCGCAATGAGCAGTTCTTC.

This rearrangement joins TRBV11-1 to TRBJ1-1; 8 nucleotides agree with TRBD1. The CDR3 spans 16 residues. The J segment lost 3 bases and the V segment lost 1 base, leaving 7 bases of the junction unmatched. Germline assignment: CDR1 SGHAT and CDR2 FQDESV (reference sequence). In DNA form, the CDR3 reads TGTGCCAGCAGCTTAGGATTACAGGGGGATTACACTGAAGCTTTCTTT. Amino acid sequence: CASSLGLQGDYTEAFF. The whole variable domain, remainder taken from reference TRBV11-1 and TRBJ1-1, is EAEVAQSPRYKITEKSQAVAFWCDPISGHATLYWYRQILGQGPELLVQFQDESVVDDSQLPKDRFSAERLKGVDSTLKIQPAELGDSAMYLCASSLGLQGDYTEAFFGQGTRLTVV.

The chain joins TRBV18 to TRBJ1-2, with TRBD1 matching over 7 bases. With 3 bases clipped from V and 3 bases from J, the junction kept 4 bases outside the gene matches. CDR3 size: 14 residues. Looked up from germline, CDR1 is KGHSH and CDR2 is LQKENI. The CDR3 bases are TGTGCCAGCTCACCTACAGACAGGGACTATGGCTACACCTTC. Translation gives CASSPTDRDYGYTF.

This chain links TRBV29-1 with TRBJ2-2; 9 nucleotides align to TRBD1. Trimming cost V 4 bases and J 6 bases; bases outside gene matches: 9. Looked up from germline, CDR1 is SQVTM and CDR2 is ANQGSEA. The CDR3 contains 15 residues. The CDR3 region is CSVVWDRELPGELFF. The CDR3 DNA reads TGCAGCGTTGTGTGGGACAGGGAACTTCCCGGGGAGCTGTTTTTT.

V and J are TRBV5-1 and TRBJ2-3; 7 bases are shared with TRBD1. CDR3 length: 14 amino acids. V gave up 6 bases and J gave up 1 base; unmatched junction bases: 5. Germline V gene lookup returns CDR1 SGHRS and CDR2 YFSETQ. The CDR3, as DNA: TGCGCCAGCACCACAGGGGTCGGCACAGATACGCAGTATTTT. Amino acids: CASTTGVGTDTQYF.

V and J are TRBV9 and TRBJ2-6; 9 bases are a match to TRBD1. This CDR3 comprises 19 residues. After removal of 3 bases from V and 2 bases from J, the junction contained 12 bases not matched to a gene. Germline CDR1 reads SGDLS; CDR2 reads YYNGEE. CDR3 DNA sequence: TGTGCCAGCAGCGAGAGGACAGGGGATGAATTTACTGGGGCCAACGTCCTGACTTTC. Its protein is CASSERTGDEFTGANVLTF.